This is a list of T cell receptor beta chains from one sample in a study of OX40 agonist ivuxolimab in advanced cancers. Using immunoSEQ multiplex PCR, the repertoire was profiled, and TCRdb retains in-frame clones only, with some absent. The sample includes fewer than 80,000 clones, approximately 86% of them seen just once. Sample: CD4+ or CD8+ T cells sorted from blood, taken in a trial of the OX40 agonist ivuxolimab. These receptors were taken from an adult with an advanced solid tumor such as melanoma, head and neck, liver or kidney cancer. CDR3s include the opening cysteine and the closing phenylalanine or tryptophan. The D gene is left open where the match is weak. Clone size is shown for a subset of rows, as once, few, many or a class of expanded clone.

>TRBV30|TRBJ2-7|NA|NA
CAWSRILAYEQYF
TGTGCCTGGAGTCGGATACTAGCCTACGAGCAGTACTTC
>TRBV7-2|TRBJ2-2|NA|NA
CASSSDNTGELFF
TGTGCCAGCAGCTCCGACAACACCGGGGAGCTGTTTTTT
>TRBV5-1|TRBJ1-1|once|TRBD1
CASSLDRDTGVTEAFF
TGCGCCAGCAGCTTGGATAGGGATACAGGGGTCACTGAAGCTTTCTTT
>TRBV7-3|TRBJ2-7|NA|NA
CASSPGRLSSYEQYF
TGTGCCAGCAGCCCCGGAAGGCTCAGCTCCTACGAGCAGTACTTC
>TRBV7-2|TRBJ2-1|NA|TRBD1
CASRPRDRAYNEQFF
TGTGCCAGCAGGCCTCGGGACAGGGCCTACAATGAGCAGTTCTTC
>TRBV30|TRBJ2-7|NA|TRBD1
CAWSYSGQGTRGYF
TGTGCCTGGAGTTATTCCGGACAGGGGACCCGGGGATACTTC
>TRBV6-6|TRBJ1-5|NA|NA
CASSYGGINQPQHF
TGTGCCAGCAGTTACGGGGGGATCAATCAGCCCCAGCATTTT
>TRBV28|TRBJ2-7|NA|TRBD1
CASITGGSPPRGEQYF
TGTGCCAGCATAACAGGGGGCTCCCCACCCCGGGGCGAGCAGTACTTC
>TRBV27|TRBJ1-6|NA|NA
CASSLRQNSPLHF
TGTGCCAGCAGCCTCCGACAGAATTCACCCCTCCACTTT
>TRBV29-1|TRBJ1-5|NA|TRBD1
CSVAGDSDSNQPQHF
TGCAGCGTTGCGGGGGACAGTGATAGCAATCAGCCCCAGCATTTT
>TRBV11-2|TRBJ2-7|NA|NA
CASSLWDSSYEQYF
TGTGCCAGCAGCTTATGGGACTCCTCCTACGAGCAGTACTTC
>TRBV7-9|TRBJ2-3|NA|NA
CASSLGTYGGPDTQYF
TGTGCCAGCAGCTTAGGGACATACGGAGGTCCAGATACGCAGTATTTT
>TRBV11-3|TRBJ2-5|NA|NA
CASSLGAEGALGETQYF
TGTGCCAGCAGCTTAGGCGCGGAGGGGGCTTTAGGAGAGACCCAGTACTTC
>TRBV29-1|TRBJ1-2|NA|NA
CSVKSSNYGYTF
TGCAGCGTTAAGAGCAGTAACTATGGCTACACCTTC
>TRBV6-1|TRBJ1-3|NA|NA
CASSASRGYGNTIYF
TGTGCCAGCAGCGCGTCCAGGGGATACGGAAACACCATATATTTT
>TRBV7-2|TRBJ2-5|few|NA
CASSLDLETQYF
TGTGCCAGCAGCTTAGACCTAGAGACCCAGTACTTC
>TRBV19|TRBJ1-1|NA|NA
CASSRTAGAPEAFF
TGTGCCAGTAGTCGGACGGCTGGCGCTCCTGAAGCTTTCTTT
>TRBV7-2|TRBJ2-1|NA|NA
CASSSVDGNLEQFF
TGTGCCAGCAGCTCCGTGGACGGGAACCTTGAGCAGTTCTTC
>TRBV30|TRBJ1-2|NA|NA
CAWMAVSGYTF
TGTGCCTGGATGGCGGTTTCGGGCTACACCTTC
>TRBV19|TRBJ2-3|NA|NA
CASSFSEGDGTDTQYF
TGTGCCAGTAGTTTCTCAGAGGGGGATGGCACAGATACGCAGTATTTT
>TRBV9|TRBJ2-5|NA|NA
CASSVGTEETQYF
TGTGCCAGCAGCGTAGGTACAGAAGAGACCCAGTACTTC
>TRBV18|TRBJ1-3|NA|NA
CASSPSTNSAGNTIYF
TGTGCCAGCTCACCGAGTACTAATTCAGCTGGAAACACCATATATTTT
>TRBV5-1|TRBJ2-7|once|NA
CASSRGAEDYEQYF
TGCGCCAGCAGCCGCGGGGCGGAGGACTACGAGCAGTACTTC
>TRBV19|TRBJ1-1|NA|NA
CASSIGFEERAFF
TGTGCCAGTAGTATAGGGTTTGAGGAACGGGCTTTCTTT
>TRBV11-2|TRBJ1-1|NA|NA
CASSSLDSTEAFF
TGTGCCAGCAGCTCGCTGGACAGCACTGAAGCTTTCTTT
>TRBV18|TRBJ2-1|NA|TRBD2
CASSPGLAGGINEQFF
TGTGCCAGCTCCCCTGGACTAGCGGGAGGAATCAATGAGCAGTTCTTC
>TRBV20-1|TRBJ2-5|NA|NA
CSARFQETQYF
TGCAGTGCTAGATTCCAAGAGACCCAGTACTTC
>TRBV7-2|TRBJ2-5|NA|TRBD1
CASSQDRGETQYF
TGTGCCAGCAGCCAAGACAGGGGGGAGACCCAGTACTTC
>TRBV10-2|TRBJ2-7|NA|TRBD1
CASSEPGQARGDEQYF
TGCGCCAGCAGCGAGCCGGGACAGGCGAGGGGAGACGAGCAGTACTTC
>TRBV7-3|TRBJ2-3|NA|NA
CASSPQVGGGTDTQYF
TGTGCCAGCAGCCCCCAGGTCGGCGGGGGCACAGATACGCAGTATTTT
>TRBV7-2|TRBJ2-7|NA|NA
CASSLEEVAYEQYF
TGTGCCAGCAGCTTAGAAGAGGTGGCCTACGAGCAGTACTTC
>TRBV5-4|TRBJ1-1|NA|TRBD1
CASSFDRDTEAFF
TGTGCCAGCAGCTTCGACAGGGACACTGAAGCTTTCTTT